Below, 8 T cell receptor beta chains from the same sample are listed, as sequenced in a study of beta chain features in type 1 diabetes. Sequenced material consisted of expressed TCRB transcripts (all of the isolated RNA was reverse transcribed). TCRdb keeps only in-frame clones here, not all; method: immunoSEQ multiplex PCR. The sample lists about 340,000 clones, roughly 8% seen once, with under 0.5% in the top ten. Sequenced: central memory CD4+ T cells from blood. The origin of the receptors is a woman aged 18 to 35 in good health.

The CDR3 protein is CASRSPGLPGSGELFF. The DNA for the CDR3 is TGTGCCAGCAGAAGTCCGGGACTCCCCGGCTCCGGGGAGCTGTTTTTT. V gene TRBV5-8 combines with J gene TRBJ2-2; a possible D gene is TRBD2 (6 bases). V lost 5 bases, J lost 6 bases, and 20 bases lay in between. This CDR3 contains 16 residues. Germline CDR1 SGHTS, CDR2 YDEGEE. The variable domain in full, completed from reference TRBV5-8 and TRBJ2-2, reads EAGVTQSPTHLIKTRGQQATLRCSPISGHTSVYWYQQALGLGLQFLLWYDEGEERNRGNFPPRFSGRQFPNYSSELNVNALELEDSALYLCASRSPGLPGSGELFFGEGSRLTVL.

This rearrangement joins TRBV4-3 to TRBJ1-2; the match to TRBD1 covers 7 bases. Losses at the gene ends were 1 base for V and 7 bases for J; bases not matched to a gene: 15. The V gene's germline CDR1 is LGHNA and CDR2 YSLEER. The CDR3 extends over 17 amino acids. CDR3 nucleotides: TGCGCCAGCAGCCAAGTGTTGGCGGGACAGCATGCGGGTGGCTACACCTTC. It yields the protein CASSQVLAGQHAGGYTF.

The chain couples TRBV29-1 to TRBJ2-5, with D maybe TRBD1 (6 bases). CDR3 length: 13 amino acids. CDR1 and CDR2 (germline): SQVTM, ANQGSEA. V shed 7 bases and J shed 1 base, with 13 bases lying between them. The CDR3 region has the DNA TGCAGCGCCGACGGACAGTTCCAAGAGACCCAGTACTTC. Translated: CSADGQFQETQYF.

This clone was observed many times. The CDR3 sequence is CASSPWYGKNIQYF. The CDR3 DNA reads TGTGCCAGCTCACCATGGTATGGCAAAAACATTCAGTACTTC. The chain carries TRBV18 and TRBJ2-4; D not certain. The germline V gene has CDR1 KGHSH and CDR2 LQKENI. The CDR3 spans 14 residues. V was shortened by 2 bases and J by 3 bases, with 8 bases between the two germline ends.

The V and J genes are TRBV27 and TRBJ2-1; either TRBD1 or TRBD2 may supply D (5 bases each). CDR1 is MNHEY, CDR2 SMNVEV, per germline (reference sequence). The CDR3 spans 14 residues. Trimming pared 5 bases from V and 2 bases from J, leaving 10 bases between. CDR3 residues: CASSRGRAYNEQFF. The CDR3 DNA is TGTGCCAGCAGTCGGGGCAGGGCCTACAATGAGCAGTTCTTC.

This clone has just a few counts. J is TRBJ2-6 and V is TRBV7-3, with 11 positions matching TRBD1. Trimming removed 6 bases from V and 4 bases from J; junction bases left unmatched: 5. Germline loops: CDR1 SGHTA, CDR2 FQGTGA. The CDR3 covers 16 residues. This CDR3 is CASSKDRGPGANVLTF. CDR3 DNA sequence: TGTGCCAGCAGTAAGGACAGGGGGCCAGGGGCCAACGTCCTGACTTTC.

J is TRBJ2-5 and V is TRBV5-6; the D gene is possibly TRBD1 (5 bases). CDR1 is SGHDT and CDR2 is YYEEEE in the germline V gene. Trimming stripped 2 bases from V and 0 bases from J, with 8 bases between. The CDR3 runs 14 residues. The CDR3 DNA is TGTGCCAGCAGCTTCGACAGTTACCAAGAGACCCAGTACTTC. Encoded protein: CASSFDSYQETQYF.

The rearrangement uses TRBV5-6 and TRBJ2-1, with TRBD2 matching 7 bases. CDR1 and CDR2 from the germline V gene are SGHDT and YYEEEE. V gave up 1 base and J gave up 4 bases; unmatched junction bases: 11. This CDR3 is 17 amino acids long. DNA of the CDR3: TGTGCCAGCAGCTTGAGGTCTAGCGGCCGGGGGTACAATGAGCAGTTCTTC. Translated, it gives CASSLRSSGRGYNEQFF. The full variable domain, in which reference TRBV5-6 and TRBJ2-1 provide the parts outside the CDR3, is DAGVTQSPTHLIKTRGQQVTLRCSPKSGHDTVSWYQQALGQGPQFIFQYYEEEERQRGNFPDRFSGHQFPNYSSELNVNALLLGDSALYLCASSLRSSGRGYNEQFFGPGTRLTVL.